This record covers a single T cell receptor beta chain. This table comes from immunoSEQ multiplex PCR, and its TCRdb copy is limited to in-frame clones, with some not included. The repertoire holds approximately 20,000 clones, with roughly 83% as singletons. V was shortened by 3 bases and J by 8 bases, with 9 bases between the two germline ends. The length of the CDR3 is 12 residues. CDR1 and CDR2 from the germline V gene are SGHVS and FNYEAQ. The data originate from a study of T cells in localized non-small cell lung cancer. The rearrangement joins TRBV7-6 to TRBJ2-3; weak D call: TRBD2 (6 bases). This sample comprised peripheral blood, obtained before any cancer treatment. The clonotype comes from a man aged 35 to 70 with stage I lung adenocarcinoma. The CDR3 region is CASSLLGGTQYF. In DNA form, the CDR3 reads TGTGCCAGCAGCTTGTTGGGGGGTACGCAGTATTTT.